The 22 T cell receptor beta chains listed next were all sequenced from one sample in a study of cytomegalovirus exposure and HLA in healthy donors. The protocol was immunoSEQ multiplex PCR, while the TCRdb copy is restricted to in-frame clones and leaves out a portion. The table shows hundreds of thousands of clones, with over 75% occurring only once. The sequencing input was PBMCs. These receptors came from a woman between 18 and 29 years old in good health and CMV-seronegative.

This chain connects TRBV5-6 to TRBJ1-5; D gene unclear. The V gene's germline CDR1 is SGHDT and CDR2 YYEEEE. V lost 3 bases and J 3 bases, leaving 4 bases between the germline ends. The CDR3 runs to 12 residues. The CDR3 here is CASSSYNQPQHF. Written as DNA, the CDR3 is TGTGCCAGCAGCTCTTACAATCAGCCCCAGCATTTT.

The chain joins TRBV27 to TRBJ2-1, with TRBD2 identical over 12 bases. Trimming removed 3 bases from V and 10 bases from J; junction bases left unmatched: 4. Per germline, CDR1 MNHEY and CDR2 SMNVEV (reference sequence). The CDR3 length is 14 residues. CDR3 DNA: TGTGCCAGCAGTTTCTCCGGACTAGCGGGAGAGCAGTTCTTC. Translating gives CASSFSGLAGEQFF.

The CDR3 here is CASGLGTTNEQFF. In DNA form, the CDR3 reads TGTGCTAGTGGTTTGGGGACTACCAATGAGCAGTTCTTC. The rearrangement joins TRBV12-5 to TRBJ2-1; maybe TRBD2 (6 bases). Per the germline V gene, CDR1 is LGHNT and CDR2 is FRNRAP. This CDR3 comprises 13 residues. V was cut by 1 base and J by 6 bases, with 7 bases left in between.

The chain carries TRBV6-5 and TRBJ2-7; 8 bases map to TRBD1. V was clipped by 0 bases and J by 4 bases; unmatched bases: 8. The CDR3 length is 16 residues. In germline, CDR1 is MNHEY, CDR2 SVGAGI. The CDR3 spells CASSYSAGGMDYEQYF. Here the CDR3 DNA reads TGTGCCAGCAGTTACTCGGCAGGGGGCATGGATTACGAGCAGTACTTC.

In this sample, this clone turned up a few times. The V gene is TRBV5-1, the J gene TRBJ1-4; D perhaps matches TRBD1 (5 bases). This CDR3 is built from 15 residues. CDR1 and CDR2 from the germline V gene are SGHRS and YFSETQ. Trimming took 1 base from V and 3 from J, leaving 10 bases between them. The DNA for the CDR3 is TGCGCCAGCAGCTTGTTGGTGGGGCCTAATGAAAAACTGTTTTTT. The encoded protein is CASSLLVGPNEKLFF. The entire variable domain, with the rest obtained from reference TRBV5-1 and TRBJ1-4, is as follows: KAGVTQTPRYLIKTRGQQVTLSCSPISGHRSVSWYQQTPGQGLQFLFEYFSETQRNKGNFPGRFSGRQFSNSRSEMNVSTLELGDSALYLCASSLLVGPNEKLFFGSGTQLSVL.

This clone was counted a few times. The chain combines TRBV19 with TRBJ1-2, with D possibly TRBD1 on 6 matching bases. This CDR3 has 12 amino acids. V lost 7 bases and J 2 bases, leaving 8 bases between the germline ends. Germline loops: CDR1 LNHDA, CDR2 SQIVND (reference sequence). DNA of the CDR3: TGTGCCAGTACCGACAGGAACTATGGCTACACCTTC. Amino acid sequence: CASTDRNYGYTF.

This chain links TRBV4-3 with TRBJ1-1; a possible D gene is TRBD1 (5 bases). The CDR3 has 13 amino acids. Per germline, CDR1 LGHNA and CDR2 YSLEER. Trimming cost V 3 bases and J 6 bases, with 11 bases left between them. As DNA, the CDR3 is TGCGCCAGCAGCCAGACGGGGGTCCCTGAAGCTTTCTTT. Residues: CASSQTGVPEAFF.

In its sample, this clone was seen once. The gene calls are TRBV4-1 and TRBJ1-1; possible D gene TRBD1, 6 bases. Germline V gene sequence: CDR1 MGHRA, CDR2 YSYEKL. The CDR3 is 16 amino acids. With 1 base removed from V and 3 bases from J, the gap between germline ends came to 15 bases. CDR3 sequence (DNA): TGCGCCAGCAGCCAAGTCGGGGGGCCCCTGGACACTGAAGCTTTCTTT. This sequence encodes CASSQVGGPLDTEAFF.

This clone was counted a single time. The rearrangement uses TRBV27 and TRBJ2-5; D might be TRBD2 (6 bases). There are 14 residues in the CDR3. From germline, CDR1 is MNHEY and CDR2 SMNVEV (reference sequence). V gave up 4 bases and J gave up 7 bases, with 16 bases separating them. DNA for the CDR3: TGTGCCAGCAGTTCCAAACTAGCTTTTGGGACCCAGTACTTC. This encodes CASSSKLAFGTQYF.

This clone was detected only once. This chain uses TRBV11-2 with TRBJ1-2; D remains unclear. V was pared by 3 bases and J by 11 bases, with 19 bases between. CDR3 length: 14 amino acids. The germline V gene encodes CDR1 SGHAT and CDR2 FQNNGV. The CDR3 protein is CASSFEAGSLIYTF. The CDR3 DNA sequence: TGTGCCAGCAGCTTTGAAGCGGGGTCACTTATTTACACCTTC.

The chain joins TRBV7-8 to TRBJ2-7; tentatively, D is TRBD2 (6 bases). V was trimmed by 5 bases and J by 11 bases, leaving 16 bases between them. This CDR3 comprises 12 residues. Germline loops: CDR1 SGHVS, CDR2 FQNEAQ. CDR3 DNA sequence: TGTGCCAGCAGCCATAATACGGGGGACGAGTACTTC. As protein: CASSHNTGDEYF.

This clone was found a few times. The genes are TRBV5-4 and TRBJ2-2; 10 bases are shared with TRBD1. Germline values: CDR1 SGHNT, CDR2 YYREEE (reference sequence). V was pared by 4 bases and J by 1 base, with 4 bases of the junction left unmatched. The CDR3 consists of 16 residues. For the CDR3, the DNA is TGTGCCAGCAGCCTCTGGACAGGGGGGAACACCGGGGAGCTGTTTTTT. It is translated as CASSLWTGGNTGELFF.

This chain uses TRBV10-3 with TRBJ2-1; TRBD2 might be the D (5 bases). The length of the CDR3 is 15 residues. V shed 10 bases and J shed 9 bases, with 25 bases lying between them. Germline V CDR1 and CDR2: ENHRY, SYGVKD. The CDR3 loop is CASSRSQTSTGEQFF. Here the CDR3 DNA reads TGTGCCAGTTCCCGATCCCAAACTAGTACCGGTGAGCAGTTCTTC.

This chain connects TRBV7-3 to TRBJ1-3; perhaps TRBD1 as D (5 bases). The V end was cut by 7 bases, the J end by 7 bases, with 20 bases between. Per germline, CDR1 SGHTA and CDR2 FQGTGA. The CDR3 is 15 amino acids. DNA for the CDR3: TGTGCCAGCACCCCGGAAGTGGCGGGGGGGAACACCATATATTTT. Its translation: CASTPEVAGGNTIYF.

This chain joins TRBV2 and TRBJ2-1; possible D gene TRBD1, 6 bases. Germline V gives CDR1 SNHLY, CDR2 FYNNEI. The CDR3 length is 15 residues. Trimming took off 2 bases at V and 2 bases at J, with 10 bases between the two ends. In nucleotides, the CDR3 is TGTGCCAGCAGTGAAACGGCAGGGGCCTACAATGAGCAGTTCTTC. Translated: CASSETAGAYNEQFF.

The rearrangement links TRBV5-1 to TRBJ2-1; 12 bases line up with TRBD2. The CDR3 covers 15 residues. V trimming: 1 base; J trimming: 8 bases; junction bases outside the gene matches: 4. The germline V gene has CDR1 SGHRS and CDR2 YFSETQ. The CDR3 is CASSLRLAGGDEQFF. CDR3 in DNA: TGCGCCAGCAGCTTGAGGCTAGCGGGAGGGGATGAGCAGTTCTTC.

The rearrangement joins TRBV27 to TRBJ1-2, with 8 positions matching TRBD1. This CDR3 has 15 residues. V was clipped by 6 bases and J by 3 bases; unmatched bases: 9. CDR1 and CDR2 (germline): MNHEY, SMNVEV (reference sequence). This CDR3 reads CASSNAGGVDYGYTF. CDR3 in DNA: TGTGCCAGCAGCAACGCAGGGGGCGTCGACTATGGCTACACCTTC.

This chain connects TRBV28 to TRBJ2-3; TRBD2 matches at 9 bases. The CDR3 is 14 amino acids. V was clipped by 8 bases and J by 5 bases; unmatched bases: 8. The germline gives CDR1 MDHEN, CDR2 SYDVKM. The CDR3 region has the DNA TGTGCCAGCGAGGGCGGGAGGGCGGAAGATACGCAGTATTTT. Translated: CASEGGRAEDTQYF.

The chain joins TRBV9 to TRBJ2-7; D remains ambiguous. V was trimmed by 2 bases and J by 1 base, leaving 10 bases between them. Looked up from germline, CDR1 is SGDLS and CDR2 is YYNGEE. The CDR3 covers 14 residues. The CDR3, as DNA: TGTGCCAGCAGCGTTTCACAGACGTCCTACGAGCAGTACTTC. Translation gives CASSVSQTSYEQYF.

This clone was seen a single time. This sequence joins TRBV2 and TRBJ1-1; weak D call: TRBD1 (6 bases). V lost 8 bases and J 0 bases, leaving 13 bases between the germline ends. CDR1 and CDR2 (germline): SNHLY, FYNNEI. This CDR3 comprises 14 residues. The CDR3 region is CASPNREMNTEAFF. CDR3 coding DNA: TGTGCCAGCCCAAACAGGGAAATGAACACTGAAGCTTTCTTT.

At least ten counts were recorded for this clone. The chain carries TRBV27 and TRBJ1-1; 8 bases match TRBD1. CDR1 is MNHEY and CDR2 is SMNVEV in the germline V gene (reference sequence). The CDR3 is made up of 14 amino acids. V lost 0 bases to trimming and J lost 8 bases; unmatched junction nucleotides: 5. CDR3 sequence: CASSLSGQGGEAFF. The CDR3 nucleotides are TGTGCCAGCAGTTTATCCGGACAGGGAGGGGAAGCTTTCTTT.

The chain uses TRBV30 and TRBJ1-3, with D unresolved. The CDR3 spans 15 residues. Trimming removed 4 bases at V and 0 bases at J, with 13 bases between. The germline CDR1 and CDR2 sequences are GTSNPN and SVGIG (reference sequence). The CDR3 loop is CAWKAAGNSGNTIYF. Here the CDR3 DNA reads TGTGCCTGGAAAGCTGCCGGGAACTCTGGAAACACCATATATTTT.